The 3 T cell receptor beta chains reported below all come from one sample, sequenced in a study of T cells in Graves' hyperthyroidism and ophthalmopathy. Researchers took RNA transcripts and amplified the TCR beta CDR3 regions from them. HTBI primers were used for first-round RT-PCR of the TCR CDR3. TCRdb called the multiplex PCR reads again in MiXCR, with one record for every CDR3 protein. This sample has under 700,000 distinct CDR3 sequences, with roughly a sixth found just once. The material sequenced was blood. The receptors derive from a woman in her late teens or twenties with Graves' hyperthyroidism.

This clonotype was found a few times. This sequence joins TRBV29-1 and TRBJ1-2, with D possibly being TRBD1 (6 bases). The V gene lost 5 bases and the J gene lost 6 bases, with 13 bases spanning the gap. Per germline, CDR1 SQVTM and CDR2 ANQGSEA. CDR3 size: 12 residues. CDR3: CSVPQGQNGYTF. CDR3 sequence (DNA): TGCAGCGTTCCCCAGGGGCAGAATGGCTACACCTTC. The variable domain in full, with the rest retrieved from reference TRBV29-1 and TRBJ1-2, is SAVISQKPSRDICQRGTSLTIQCQVDSQVTMMFWYRQQPGQSLTLIATANQGSEATYESGFVIDKFPISRPNLTFSTLTVSNMSPEDSSIYLCSVPQGQNGYTFGSGTRLTVV.

The chain joins TRBV6-4 to TRBJ2-2, with TRBD2 matching over 8 bases. Germline V gene data show CDR1 as MRHNA and CDR2 as SNTAGT. The CDR3 sequence is 15 residues long. Unmatched junction bases numbered 9, after V lost 6 bases and J lost 6 bases. CDR3 amino acids: CASREAGDLAGELFF. The CDR3 DNA reads TGTGCCAGCAGAGAAGCGGGAGATCTGGCCGGGGAGCTGTTTTTT.

The DNA for the CDR3 is TGTGCCAGCCGGAAGCTAGCGGGAGTCTTGTCGCAGAATGAGCAGTTCTTC. Translating it yields CASRKLAGVLSQNEQFF. This chain joins TRBV27 and TRBJ2-1; TRBD2 aligns across 10 bases. Looked up from germline, CDR1 is MNHEY and CDR2 is SMNVEV (reference sequence). The length of the CDR3 is 17 residues. V lost 8 bases to trimming and J lost 7 bases; unmatched junction nucleotides: 17.